This note documents a single T cell receptor (beta chain) sequence. The antigen remains undetermined. The record originates from a study of T cell responses to AZD1222 COVID-19 vaccine. Trimming took 0 bases from V and 8 from J; bases not matched to a gene: 11. The germline CDR1 and CDR2 sequences are SGHRS and YFSETQ. The length of the CDR3 is 16 residues. Assay: immunoSEQ multiplex PCR; the TCRdb copy retains only in-frame clones and omits some. The table records around 150,000 clones, about 91% of them present only once. Study-level results: Receipt of two AZD1222 doses was followed by a rise in Spike-specific TCR breadth and depth.

The V call is TRBV5-1, the J call TRBJ2-1; TRBD1 agrees at 7 bases. The input for sequencing was peripheral blood, taken on day 0 of AZD1222 vaccination. This sequence was found in an adult in good health. The chain's CDR3 is CASSLVARGMSDEQFF. CDR3 DNA: TGCGCCAGCAGCTTGGTCGCCAGGGGGATGTCGGATGAGCAGTTCTTC.